Sequencing of this T cell receptor beta chain was carried out in a study of T cells in severe cutaneous drug reactions. Libraries were made by iRepertoire multiplex PCR with TCR subtype-specific primers for bulk and single-cell sequencing. Bulk TCR libraries started from roughly 100-500 ng RNA per sample. TCRdb reprocessed the multiplex PCR reads, keeping one entry per CDR3 protein, no DNA. This sample's table reports just over 20,000 distinct CDR3 sequences. The patients sequenced had a carbamazepine-induced Stevens-Johnson syndrome or toxic epidermal necrolysis reaction. Germline CDR1 SGHTA, CDR2 FQGNSA. This CDR3 contains 15 residues.

The chain joins TRBV7-2 to TRBJ2-7; without DNA, the TCRdb call of TRBD1 cannot be checked. The clonotype was recovered from a human donor with toxic epidermal necrolysis, a severe cutaneous drug reaction. The sample consisted of PBMCs. The CDR3 spells CASSRTGTGFYEQYF.